This T cell receptor beta chain was recorded in a study of radiotherapy plus CTLA-4 blockade in lung cancer. In chemo-refractory metastatic non-small-cell lung cancer, patients got ipilimumab CTLA-4 blockade together with focal radiation. J lost 4 bases, V lost 4 bases, and 6 bases had no gene match. This CDR3 is built from 14 residues. Germline V gene lookup returns CDR1 SGDLS and CDR2 YYNGEE. This clone came up a few times. The method was immunoSEQ multiplex PCR; TCRdb's version includes in-frame clones alone and lacks a portion of them. The table records around 56,000 clones, less than 80% of them present only once.

The source is a human donor with non-small cell lung cancer who had a complete response to radiotherapy plus ipilimumab. The specimen comprised peripheral blood, sampled from a patient treated with radiotherapy plus ipilimumab. This chain uses TRBV9 with TRBJ2-5; 8 positions agree with TRBD2. The DNA of the CDR3 is TGTGCCAGCAGCCCCTCGGGGGGGCCAGAGACCCAGTACTTC. It is translated as CASSPSGGPETQYF. The full variable domain, with the rest looked up from reference TRBV9 and TRBJ2-5, is DSGVTQTPKHLITATGQRVTLRCSPRSGDLSVYWYQQSLDQGLQFLIQYYNGEERAKGNILERFSAQQFPDLHSELNLSSLELGDSALYFCASSPSGGPETQYFGPGTRLLVL.